Sequencing of this T cell receptor (beta chain) was carried out in a study of cytomegalovirus exposure and HLA in healthy donors. Nominally healthy donors were sampled, though unrecorded immune exposures were likely. The PCR contained 60 Vbeta and 13 Jbeta primers. Assay: immunoSEQ multiplex PCR; the TCRdb copy retains only in-frame clones and omits some. The sample has roughly 130,000 clones, just under 75% seen once; the top ten hold approximately 7%. This CDR3 has 13 amino acids. The germline V gene encodes CDR1 MDHEN and CDR2 SYDVKM. Trimming shortened V by 7 bases and J by 3 bases, and 11 bases separated the two germline ends.

Sequenced input: PBMCs. The sequence was collected from a man aged 35-49 years in good health and CMV-seropositive. The gene calls are TRBV28 and TRBJ2-3; D unresolved. The CDR3 bases are TGTGCCAGCAATAGAATGAGGACAGATACGCAGTATTTT. Amino acids: CASNRMRTDTQYF. Variable domain in full (rest from reference TRBV28 and TRBJ2-3): DVKVTQSSRYLVKRTGEKVFLECVQDMDHENMFWYRQDPGLGLRLIYFSYDVKMKEKGDIPEGYSVSREKKERFSLILESASTNQTSMYLCASNRMRTDTQYFGPGTRLTVL.